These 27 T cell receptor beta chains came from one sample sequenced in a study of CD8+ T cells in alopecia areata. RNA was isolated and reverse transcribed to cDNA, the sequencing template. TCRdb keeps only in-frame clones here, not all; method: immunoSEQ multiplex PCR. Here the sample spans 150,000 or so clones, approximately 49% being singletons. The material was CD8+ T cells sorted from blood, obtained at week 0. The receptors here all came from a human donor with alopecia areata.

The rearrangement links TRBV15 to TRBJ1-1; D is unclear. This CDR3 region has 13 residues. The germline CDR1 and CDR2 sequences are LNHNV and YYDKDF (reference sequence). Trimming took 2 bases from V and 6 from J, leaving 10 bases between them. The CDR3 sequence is CATSRRMQAEAFF. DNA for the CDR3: TGTGCCACCAGCAGACGGATGCAGGCTGAAGCTTTCTTT. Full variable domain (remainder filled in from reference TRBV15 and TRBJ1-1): DAMVIQNPRYQVTQFGKPVTLSCSQTLNHNVMYWYQQKSSQAPKLLFHYYDKDFNNEADTPDNFQSRRPNTSFCFLDIRSPGLGDTAMYLCATSRRMQAEAFFGQGTRLTVV.

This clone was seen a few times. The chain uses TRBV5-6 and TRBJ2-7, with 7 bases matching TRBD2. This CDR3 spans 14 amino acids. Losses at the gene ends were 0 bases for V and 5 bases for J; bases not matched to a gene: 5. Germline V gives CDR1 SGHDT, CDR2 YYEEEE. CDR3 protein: CASSLASGVHEQYF. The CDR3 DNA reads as TGTGCCAGCAGCTTGGCCAGCGGGGTCCACGAGCAGTACTTC.

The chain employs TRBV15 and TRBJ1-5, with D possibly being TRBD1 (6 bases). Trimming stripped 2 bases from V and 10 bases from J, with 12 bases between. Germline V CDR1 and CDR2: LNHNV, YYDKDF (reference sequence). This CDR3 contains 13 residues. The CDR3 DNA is TGTGCCACCAGCAGACCAGAACAGGGACCCCAGCATTTT. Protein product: CATSRPEQGPQHF.

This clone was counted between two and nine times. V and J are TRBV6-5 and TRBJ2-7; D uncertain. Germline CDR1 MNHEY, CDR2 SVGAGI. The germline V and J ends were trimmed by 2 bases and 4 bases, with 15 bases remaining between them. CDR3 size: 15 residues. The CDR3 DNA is TGTGCCAGCAGTTACAACCCCGGAGTAATTTACGAGCAGTACTTC. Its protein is CASSYNPGVIYEQYF.

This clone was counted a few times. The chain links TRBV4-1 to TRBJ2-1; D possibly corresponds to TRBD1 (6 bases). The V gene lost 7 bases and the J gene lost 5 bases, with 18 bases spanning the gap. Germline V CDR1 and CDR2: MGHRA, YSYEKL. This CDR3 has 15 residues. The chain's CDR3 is CASTNHPQGHNEQFF. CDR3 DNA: TGCGCCAGCACAAACCACCCACAGGGCCACAATGAGCAGTTCTTC.

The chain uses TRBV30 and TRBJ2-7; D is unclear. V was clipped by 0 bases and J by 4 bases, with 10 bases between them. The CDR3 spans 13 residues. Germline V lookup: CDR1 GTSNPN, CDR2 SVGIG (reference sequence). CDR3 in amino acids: CAWSVDQAYEQYF. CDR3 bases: TGTGCCTGGAGTGTGGACCAAGCTTACGAGCAGTACTTC.

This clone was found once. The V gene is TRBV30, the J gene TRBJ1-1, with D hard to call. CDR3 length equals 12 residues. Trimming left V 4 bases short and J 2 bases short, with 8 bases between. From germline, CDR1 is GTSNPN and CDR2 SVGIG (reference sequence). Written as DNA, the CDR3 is TGTGCCTGGATAACAAGAAACACTGAAGCTTTCTTT. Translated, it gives CAWITRNTEAFF.

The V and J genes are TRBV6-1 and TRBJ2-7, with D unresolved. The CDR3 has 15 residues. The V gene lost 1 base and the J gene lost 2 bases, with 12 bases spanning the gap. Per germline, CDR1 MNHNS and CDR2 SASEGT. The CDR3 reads CASSEVGLSTYEQYF. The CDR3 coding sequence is TGTGCCAGCAGTGAAGTAGGGTTATCGACCTACGAGCAGTACTTC.

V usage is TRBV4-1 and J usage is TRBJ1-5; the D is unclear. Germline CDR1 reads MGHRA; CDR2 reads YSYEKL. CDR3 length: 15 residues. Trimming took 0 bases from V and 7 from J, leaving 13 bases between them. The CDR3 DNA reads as TGCGCCAGCAGCCAAGATATTGGGGTATCCCAGCCCCAGCATTTT. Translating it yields CASSQDIGVSQPQHF.

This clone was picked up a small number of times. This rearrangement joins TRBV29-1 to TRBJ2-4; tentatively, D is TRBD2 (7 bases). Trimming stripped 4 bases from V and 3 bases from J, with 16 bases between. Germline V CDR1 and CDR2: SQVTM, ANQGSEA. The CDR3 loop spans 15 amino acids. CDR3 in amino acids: CSVVGGGWDKNIQYF. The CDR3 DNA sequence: TGCAGCGTTGTCGGCGGGGGCTGGGACAAAAACATTCAGTACTTC.

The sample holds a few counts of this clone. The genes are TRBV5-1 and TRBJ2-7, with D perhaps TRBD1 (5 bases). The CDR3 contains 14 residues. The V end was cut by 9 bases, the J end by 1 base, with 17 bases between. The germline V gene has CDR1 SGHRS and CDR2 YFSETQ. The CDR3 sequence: CATRTKDSSYEQYF. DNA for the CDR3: TGCGCCACACGGACAAAAGACAGTTCCTACGAGCAGTACTTC.

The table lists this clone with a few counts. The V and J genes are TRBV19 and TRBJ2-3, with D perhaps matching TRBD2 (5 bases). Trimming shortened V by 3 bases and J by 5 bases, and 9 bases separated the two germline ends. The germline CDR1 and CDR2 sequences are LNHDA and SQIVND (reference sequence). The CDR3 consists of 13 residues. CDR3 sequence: CASSMEARDTQYF. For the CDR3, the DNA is TGTGCCAGTAGTATGGAGGCTAGAGATACGCAGTATTTT.

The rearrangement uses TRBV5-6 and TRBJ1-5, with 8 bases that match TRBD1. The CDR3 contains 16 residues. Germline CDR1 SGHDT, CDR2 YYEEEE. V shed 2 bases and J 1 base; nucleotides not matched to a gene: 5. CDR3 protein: CASSFTGGWSNQPQHF. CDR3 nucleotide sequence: TGTGCCAGCAGCTTCACAGGGGGTTGGAGCAATCAGCCCCAGCATTTT.

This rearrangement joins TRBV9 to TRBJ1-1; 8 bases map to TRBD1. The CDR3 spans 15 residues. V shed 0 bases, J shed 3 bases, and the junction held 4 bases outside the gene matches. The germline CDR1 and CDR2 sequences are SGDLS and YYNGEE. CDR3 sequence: CASSVVDRVDTEAFF. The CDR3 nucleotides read TGTGCCAGCAGCGTAGTGGACAGGGTAGACACTGAAGCTTTCTTT.

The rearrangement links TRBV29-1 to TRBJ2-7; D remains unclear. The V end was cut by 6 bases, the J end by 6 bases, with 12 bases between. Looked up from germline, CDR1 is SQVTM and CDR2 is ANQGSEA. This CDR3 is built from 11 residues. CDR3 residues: CSVLSKGEQYF. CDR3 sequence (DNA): TGCAGCGTCCTCTCAAAGGGCGAGCAGTACTTC.

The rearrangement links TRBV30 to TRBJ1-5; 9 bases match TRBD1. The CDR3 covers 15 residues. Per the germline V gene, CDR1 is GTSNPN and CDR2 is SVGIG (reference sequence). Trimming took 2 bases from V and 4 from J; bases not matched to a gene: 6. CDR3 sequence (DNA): TGTGCCTGGAGTTTGGGACAGGGACGGAATCAGCCCCAGCATTTT. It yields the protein CAWSLGQGRNQPQHF.

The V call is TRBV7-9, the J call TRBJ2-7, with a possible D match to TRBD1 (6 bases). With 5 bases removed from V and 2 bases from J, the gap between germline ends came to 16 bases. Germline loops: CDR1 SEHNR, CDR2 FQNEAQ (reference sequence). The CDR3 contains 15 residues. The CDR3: CASSRHQQGTYEQYF. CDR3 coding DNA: TGTGCCAGCAGCAGACACCAACAGGGTACCTACGAGCAGTACTTC.

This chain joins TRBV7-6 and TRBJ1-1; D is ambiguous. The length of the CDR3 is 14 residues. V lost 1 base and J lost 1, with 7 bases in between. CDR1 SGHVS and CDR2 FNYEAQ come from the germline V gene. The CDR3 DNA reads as TGTGCCAGCAGCTTAGACCCGGGGAACACTGAAGCTTTCTTT. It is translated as CASSLDPGNTEAFF.

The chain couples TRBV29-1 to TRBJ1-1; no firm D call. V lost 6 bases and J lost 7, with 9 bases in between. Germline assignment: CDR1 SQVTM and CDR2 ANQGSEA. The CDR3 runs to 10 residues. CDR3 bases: TGCAGCGTCTTCGTTGGTGAAGCTTTCTTT. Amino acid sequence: CSVFVGEAFF.

The CDR3 coding sequence is TGTGCCAGCAGCACCGGGACAACCACTGAAGCTTTCTTT. Its translation is CASSTGTTTEAFF. The J gene is TRBJ1-1, the V gene TRBV7-9; D may be TRBD1 (6 bases). This CDR3 contains 13 residues. V lost 5 bases and J lost 4, with 11 bases in between. CDR1 and CDR2 from the germline V gene are SEHNR and FQNEAQ (reference sequence).

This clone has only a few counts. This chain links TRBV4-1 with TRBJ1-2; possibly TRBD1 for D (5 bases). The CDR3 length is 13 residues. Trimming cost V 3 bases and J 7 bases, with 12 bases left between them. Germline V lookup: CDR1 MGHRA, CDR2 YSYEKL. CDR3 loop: CASSQLGVGGYTF. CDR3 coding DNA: TGCGCCAGCAGCCAGTTGGGGGTTGGTGGCTACACCTTC.

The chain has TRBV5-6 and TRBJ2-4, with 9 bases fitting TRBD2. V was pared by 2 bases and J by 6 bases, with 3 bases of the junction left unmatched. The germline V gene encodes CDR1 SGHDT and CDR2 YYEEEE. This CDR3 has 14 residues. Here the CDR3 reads CASSFGAGGNIQYF. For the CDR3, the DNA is TGTGCCAGCAGCTTCGGAGCGGGGGGAAACATTCAGTACTTC.

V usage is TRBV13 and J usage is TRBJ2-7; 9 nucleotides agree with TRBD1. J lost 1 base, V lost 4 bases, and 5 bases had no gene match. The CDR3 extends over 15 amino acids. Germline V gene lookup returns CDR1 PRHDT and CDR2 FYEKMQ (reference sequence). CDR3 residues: CASSSWGTGSYEQYF. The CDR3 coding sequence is TGTGCCAGCAGCTCATGGGGGACAGGGTCCTACGAGCAGTACTTC.

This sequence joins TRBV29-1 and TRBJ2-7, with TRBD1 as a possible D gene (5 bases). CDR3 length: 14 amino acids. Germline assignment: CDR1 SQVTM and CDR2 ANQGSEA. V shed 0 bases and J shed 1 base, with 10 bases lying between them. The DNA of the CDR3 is TGCAGCGTTGAAGATCACGACAGTTCCTACGAGCAGTACTTC. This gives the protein CSVEDHDSSYEQYF.

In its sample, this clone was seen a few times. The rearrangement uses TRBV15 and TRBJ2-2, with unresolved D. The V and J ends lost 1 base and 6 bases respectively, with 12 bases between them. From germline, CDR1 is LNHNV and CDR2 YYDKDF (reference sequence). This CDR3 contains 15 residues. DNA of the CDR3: TGTGCCACCAGCAGAGCAGTGGGCAGACCCGGGGAGCTGTTTTTT. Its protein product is CATSRAVGRPGELFF.

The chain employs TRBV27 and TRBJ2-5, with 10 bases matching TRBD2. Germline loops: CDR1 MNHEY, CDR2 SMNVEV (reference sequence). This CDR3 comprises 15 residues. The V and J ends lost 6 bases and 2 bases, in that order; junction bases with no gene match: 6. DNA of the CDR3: TGTGCCAGCAGCCCGGGACTAGCGAGACAAGAGACCCAGTACTTC. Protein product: CASSPGLARQETQYF.

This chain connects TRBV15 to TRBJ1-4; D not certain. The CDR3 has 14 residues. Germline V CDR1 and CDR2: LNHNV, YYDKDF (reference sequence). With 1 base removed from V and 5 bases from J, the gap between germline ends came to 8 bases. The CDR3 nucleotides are TGTGCCACCAGCAGAGGCACAGAAAATGAAAAACTGTTTTTT. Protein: CATSRGTENEKLFF.